These 27 T cell receptor beta chains share one sample of origin, sequenced in a study of blood T cell repertoires in COVID-19. Method: immunoSEQ multiplex PCR; TCRdb's copy keeps in-frame clones and lacks some. The sample shows under 250,000 clones, roughly 88% of them seen only once. The sequenced sample consisted of peripheral blood. The receptors derive from a woman older than 75 with COVID-19, enrolled during active disease.

The CDR3 nucleotides read TGCAGTGCTAGTTCCCGGGTCGAGGGCTATGGCTACACCTTC. Its protein product is CSASSRVEGYGYTF. J is TRBJ1-2 and V is TRBV20-1; D gene unclear. V was cut by 3 bases and J by 4 bases, with 15 bases left in between. Per the germline V gene, CDR1 is DFQATT and CDR2 is SNEGSKA (reference sequence). The CDR3 covers 14 residues.

The V gene is TRBV19, the J gene TRBJ2-1; D remains ambiguous. Trimming pared 6 bases from V and 3 bases from J, leaving 15 bases between. The germline CDR1 and CDR2 sequences are LNHDA and SQIVND (reference sequence). The CDR3 spans 15 residues. The DNA for the CDR3 is TGTGCCAGTAGCCCGCTAGTTAATTACTACAATGAGCAGTTCTTC. This sequence encodes CASSPLVNYYNEQFF. Together with reference TRBV19 and TRBJ2-1, the CDR3 gives the full variable domain: DGGITQSPKYLFRKEGQNVTLSCEQNLNHDAMYWYRQDPGQGLRLIYYSQIVNDFQKGDIAEGYSVSREKKESFPLTVTSAQKNPTAFYLCASSPLVNYYNEQFFGPGTRLTVL.

About this clone: Other DNA sequences in the same sample also yield this CDR3. The chain carries TRBV7-2 and TRBJ1-5; a possible D gene is TRBD1 (6 bases). The CDR3 is made up of 15 amino acids. Germline CDR1 and CDR2: SGHTA and FQGNSA. Trimming left V 3 bases short and J 0 bases short, with 9 bases between. The CDR3 bases are TGTGCCAGCAGCTTGGGACAACTTAGCAATCAGCCCCAGCATTTT. It specifies CASSLGQLSNQPQHF.

Points on this clone: This specimen includes other DNA sequences encoding the same CDR3. The gene calls are TRBV28 and TRBJ1-6, with TRBD1 identical over 7 bases. J lost 17 bases, V lost 7 bases, and 17 bases had no gene match. The CDR3 runs 14 residues. The germline gives CDR1 MDHEN, CDR2 SYDVKM. CDR3 amino acids: CASTLGQGTASFHF. In DNA, the CDR3 is TGTGCCAGCACCCTGGGGCAGGGGACAGCGTCCTTCCACTTT.

The chain is built from TRBV5-1 and TRBJ1-1, with unresolved D. Per germline, CDR1 SGHRS and CDR2 YFSETQ. The CDR3 is made up of 14 amino acids. Trimming took off 4 bases at V and 2 bases at J, with 12 bases between the two ends. DNA of the CDR3: TGCGCCAGCAGCCGAGACACATTCAACACTGAAGCTTTCTTT. This sequence encodes CASSRDTFNTEAFF.

In its sample, this clone was seen a few times. The V call is TRBV19, the J call TRBJ1-2; 7 bases agree with TRBD1. This CDR3 has 17 residues. V gave up 10 bases and J gave up 3 bases; unmatched junction bases: 20. Germline V gives CDR1 LNHDA, CDR2 SQIVND (reference sequence). This CDR3 reads CATHRTGLIVRDYGYTF. The DNA for the CDR3 is TGTGCCACCCACCGGACAGGTTTAATAGTAAGGGACTATGGCTACACCTTC. Using reference TRBV19 and TRBJ1-2 for the parts outside the CDR3, the full variable domain is DGGITQSPKYLFRKEGQNVTLSCEQNLNHDAMYWYRQDPGQGLRLIYYSQIVNDFQKGDIAEGYSVSREKKESFPLTVTSAQKNPTAFYLCATHRTGLIVRDYGYTFGSGTRLTVV.

CDR3 bases: TGTGCCAGCAGTGAAGGCCAGAATAATTCACCCCTCCACTTT. It encodes CASSEGQNNSPLHF. The chain has TRBV2 and TRBJ1-6, with no clear D. The CDR3 is made up of 14 amino acids. V shed 1 base and J shed 5 bases, with 6 bases lying between them. The germline CDR1 and CDR2 sequences are SNHLY and FYNNEI.

The chain links TRBV11-2 to TRBJ2-6; D call uncertain. V was cut by 5 bases and J by 1 base, with 9 bases left in between. CDR1 and CDR2 from the germline V gene are SGHAT and FQNNGV. CDR3 length: 15 amino acids. This CDR3 reads CASSASPSGANVLTF. DNA of the CDR3: TGTGCCAGCAGCGCCAGTCCGTCTGGGGCCAACGTCCTGACTTTC. The full variable domain, rest sourced from reference TRBV11-2 and TRBJ2-6, is EAGVAQSPRYKIIEKRQSVAFWCNPISGHATLYWYQQILGQGPKLLIQFQNNGVVDDSQLPKDRFSAERLKGVDSTLKIQPAKLEDSAVYLCASSASPSGANVLTFGAGSRLTVL.

The chain carries TRBV4-1 and TRBJ2-1, with a weak D call TRBD1 (6 bases). The germline gives CDR1 MGHRA, CDR2 YSYEKL. The CDR3 is 15 residues long. Trimming pared 1 base from V and 4 bases from J, leaving 11 bases between. CDR3 sequence reads: CASSQVGAGYNEQFF. The CDR3 bases are TGCGCCAGCAGCCAAGTGGGGGCTGGGTACAATGAGCAGTTCTTC.

In this sample, this clone turned up once. The chain couples TRBV7-6 to TRBJ1-4; TRBD1 matches 8 bases. This CDR3 has 14 amino acids. J was trimmed by 11 bases and V by 0 bases; bases with no gene match: 5. Germline values: CDR1 SGHVS, CDR2 FNYEAQ. In nucleotides, the CDR3 is TGTGCCAGCAGCTTAGCGGACAGGGTCGGTAAACTGTTTTTT. It codes for CASSLADRVGKLFF.

This clone was seen only a few times. The same CDR3 can be traced to other DNA sequences in this sample. The V call is TRBV6-5, the J call TRBJ1-6; a weak D match, TRBD1 (5 bases). The CDR3 has 13 amino acids. V was shortened by 8 bases and J by 4 bases, with 9 bases between the two germline ends. The germline V gene has CDR1 MNHEY and CDR2 SVGAGI. CDR3 amino acids: CASRDSYNSPLHF. As DNA, the CDR3 is TGTGCCAGCCGGGACTCTTATAATTCACCCCTCCACTTT.

The chain is built from TRBV2 and TRBJ2-1, with TRBD2 matching 9 bases. In germline, CDR1 is SNHLY, CDR2 FYNNEI. V shed 2 bases and J 5 bases; nucleotides not matched to a gene: 7. The CDR3 length is 16 residues. Here the CDR3 reads CASSELGRGGNNEQFF. For the CDR3, the DNA is TGTGCCAGCAGTGAACTGGGGCGGGGGGGCAACAATGAGCAGTTCTTC.

V is TRBV30 and J is TRBJ2-1; 8 bases are shared with TRBD1. Trimming at V came to 3 bases and at J to 4 bases, leaving 5 bases not matched to a gene. Germline CDR1 reads GTSNPN; CDR2 reads SVGIG (reference sequence). The CDR3 is made up of 14 amino acids. Here the CDR3 DNA reads TGTGCCTGGAGACAGGGGGTGGGATACAATGAGCAGTTCTTC. This gives the protein CAWRQGVGYNEQFF.

The gene calls are TRBV9 and TRBJ2-7, with D perhaps matching TRBD2 (5 bases). V lost 0 bases and J lost 2, with 12 bases in between. This CDR3 contains 15 residues. CDR1 is SGDLS and CDR2 is YYNGEE in the germline V gene. The CDR3 reads CASSVGGGSTYEQYF. CDR3 sequence (DNA): TGTGCCAGCAGCGTAGGAGGCGGGTCCACCTACGAGCAGTACTTC.

J is TRBJ2-1 and V is TRBV4-3; possibly TRBD2 for D (7 bases). Germline-derived CDR1 and CDR2 are LGHNA and YSLEER. V gave up 0 bases and J gave up 9 bases, with 12 bases separating them. The CDR3 extends over 14 amino acids. The CDR3 coding sequence is TGCGCCAGCAGCCAAGAGGGGGGGCCGGGTGAGCAGTTCTTC. This sequence encodes CASSQEGGPGEQFF.

The chain carries TRBV7-3 and TRBJ1-5, with no clear D. Per the germline V gene, CDR1 is SGHTA and CDR2 is FQGTGA. This CDR3 is 16 amino acids long. Trimming shortened V by 4 bases and J by 7 bases, and 20 bases separated the two germline ends. The CDR3 DNA reads TGTGCCAGCAGCTCAGGACTCCCACCCGGCACCCAGCCCCAGCATTTT. This encodes CASSSGLPPGTQPQHF.

The chain has TRBV28 and TRBJ1-5; 9 bases are a match to TRBD1. The CDR3 contains 18 residues. V gave up 3 bases and J gave up 2 bases; unmatched junction bases: 11. Germline values: CDR1 MDHEN, CDR2 SYDVKM. The CDR3 DNA reads TGTGCCAGCAGTTTCTCTCTGGGACAGGGAGTGGGCAATCAGCCCCAGCATTTT. Protein sequence: CASSFSLGQGVGNQPQHF.

The chain carries TRBV20-1 and TRBJ1-5, with D unclear. V was trimmed by 4 bases and J by 5 bases, leaving 6 bases between them. This CDR3 spans 11 amino acids. The germline V gene has CDR1 DFQATT and CDR2 SNEGSKA (reference sequence). The CDR3 here is CSATQDQPQHF. The CDR3 DNA follows: TGCAGTGCTACCCAGGATCAGCCCCAGCATTTT.

The J gene is TRBJ2-3, the V gene TRBV28, with a weak D call TRBD2 (5 bases). CDR3 size: 16 residues. The V end was cut by 6 bases, the J end by 8 bases, with 24 bases between. Germline CDR1 and CDR2: MDHEN and SYDVKM. CDR3 in amino acids: CASSLPAGSFSGTQYF. Written as DNA, the CDR3 is TGTGCCAGCAGCTTACCCGCGGGTAGCTTTTCGGGTACGCAGTATTTT.

The chain combines TRBV9 with TRBJ1-1, with 8 positions matching TRBD1. Germline trimming cut 4 bases from V and 1 base from J; bases unmatched to any gene: 6. Germline V gene sequence: CDR1 SGDLS, CDR2 YYNGEE. CDR3 length: 15 residues. CDR3 in amino acids: CASSPRGTGNTEAFF. CDR3 sequence (DNA): TGTGCCAGCAGCCCGAGAGGGACAGGGAACACTGAAGCTTTCTTT.

The gene calls are TRBV5-6 and TRBJ2-7; TRBD1 matches 7 bases. Trimming took 1 base from V and 2 from J; bases not matched to a gene: 6. Germline V gives CDR1 SGHDT, CDR2 YYEEEE. CDR3 length: 15 amino acids. The CDR3 DNA reads as TGTGCCAGCAGCTTGAGAGGGGGCCCCCCCTACGAGCAGTACTTC. As protein: CASSLRGGPPYEQYF.

J is TRBJ2-3 and V is TRBV12-3 or TRBV12-4; D remains unclear. Trimming left V 3 bases short and J 13 bases short, with 11 bases between. The CDR3 covers 11 residues. The CDR3 loop is CASSFLNFEYF. The CDR3 bases are TGTGCCAGCAGTTTTCTGAACTTCGAGTATTTT.

This clone was observed a few times. V usage is TRBV7-2 and J usage is TRBJ1-2, with TRBD1 matching over 8 bases. Germline CDR1 SGHTA, CDR2 FQGNSA. The junction had 7 bases not matched to a gene; V was cut back by 5 bases and J by 2 bases. This CDR3 has 15 residues. CDR3 bases: TGTGCCAGCAGCCAGGGACAGGCAATAAACTATGGCTACACCTTC. Protein: CASSQGQAINYGYTF.

This chain joins TRBV12-3 or TRBV12-4 and TRBJ1-5; no reliable D call. The CDR3 runs to 13 residues. Trimming cost V 5 bases and J 4 bases, with 9 bases left between them. In DNA form, the CDR3 reads TGTGCCAGCAGTCCCGGAGGGAATCAGCCCCAGCATTTT. Its protein product is CASSPGGNQPQHF.

The rearrangement joins TRBV9 to TRBJ2-3; 9 bases line up with TRBD2. J lost 2 bases, V lost 4 bases, and 11 bases had no gene match. Per germline, CDR1 SGDLS and CDR2 YYNGEE. The CDR3 covers 17 residues. CDR3 in amino acids: CASSTQGAGGLTDTQYF. The CDR3 DNA reads TGTGCCAGCAGCACTCAGGGAGCGGGGGGACTCACAGATACGCAGTATTTT.

The genes are TRBV7-2 and TRBJ2-6; maybe TRBD2 (5 bases). This CDR3 has 14 residues. Trimming shortened V by 6 bases and J by 4 bases, and 10 bases separated the two germline ends. The germline V gene encodes CDR1 SGHTA and CDR2 FQGNSA. CDR3 residues: CASRETGGANVLTF. The CDR3 DNA is TGTGCCAGCAGAGAGACGGGGGGGGCCAACGTCCTGACTTTC. Based on the CDR3 plus reference TRBV7-2 and TRBJ2-6, the full variable domain is GAGVSQSPSNKVTEKGKDVELRCDPISGHTALYWYRQSLGQGLEFLIYFQGNSAPDKSGLPSDRFSAERTGGSVSTLTIQRTQQEDSAVYLCASRETGGANVLTFGAGSRLTVL.

The rearrangement uses TRBV5-4 and TRBJ2-2, with a possible D match to TRBD1 (7 bases). V was pared by 4 bases and J by 6 bases, with 13 bases between. From germline, CDR1 is SGHNT and CDR2 YYREEE (reference sequence). There are 14 residues in the CDR3. The CDR3: CASSPGQRAGELFF. In nucleotides, the CDR3 is TGTGCCAGCAGCCCGGGACAGCGGGCCGGGGAGCTGTTTTTT.